The 12 T cell receptor beta chains reported below all come from one sample, sequenced in a study of blood T cell repertoires in COVID-19. Only in-frame clones appear in the TCRdb table, and some are missing; sequencing was by immunoSEQ multiplex PCR. Of 200,000 or so clones listed, 88% were seen once; the top ten hold roughly 2.8%. The sequencing sample was made of PBMCs or T cells enriched from blood (not recorded which). Receptor source: a woman aged 25-40 years who had recovered from COVID-19.

The chain has TRBV4-2 and TRBJ1-1; perhaps TRBD1 as D (5 bases). This CDR3 has 14 amino acids. CDR1 is LGHNA, CDR2 YNFKEQ, per germline. Between the trimmed V and J ends, which lost 4 bases and 4 bases, there was a span of 13 bases. The CDR3 bases are TGTGCCAGCAGCCCCCGGTGGGGCAGCACTGAAGCTTTCTTT. It specifies CASSPRWGSTEAFF.

This clone has a single count. The chain has TRBV6-5 and TRBJ1-1; no definite D call. CDR1 and CDR2 (germline): MNHEY, SVGAGI. The CDR3 runs to 13 residues. V gave up 2 bases and J gave up 9 bases, with 13 bases separating them. CDR3 sequence (DNA): TGTGCCAGCAGTTACGAGAGGGAATGGAAAGCTTTCTTT. Its protein is CASSYEREWKAFF.

V gene TRBV9 combines with J gene TRBJ1-3; D is unclear. V gave up 7 bases and J gave up 1 base, with 9 bases separating them. The CDR3 is 13 amino acids. Germline values: CDR1 SGDLS, CDR2 YYNGEE. CDR3 sequence (DNA): TGTGCCAGCGAGGCCGATTCTGGAAACACCATATATTTT. Its protein is CASEADSGNTIYF.

The chain joins TRBV6-4 to TRBJ2-1, with 8 bases matching TRBD2. Trimming took 3 bases from V and 0 from J; bases not matched to a gene: 4. The CDR3 contains 16 residues. Germline CDR1 reads MRHNA; CDR2 reads SNTAGT. The CDR3 DNA reads as TGTGCCAGCAGTGAGTGGAGCGGGAGCTCCTACAATGAGCAGTTCTTC. Its translation is CASSEWSGSSYNEQFF.

This chain links TRBV4-3 with TRBJ2-3, with 8 bases that match TRBD2. The CDR3 extends over 18 amino acids. CDR1 LGHNA and CDR2 YSLEER come from the germline V gene. V lost 0 bases, J lost 0 bases, and 8 bases stayed unmatched. The CDR3, as DNA: TGCGCCAGCAGCCAAGAACGGGGGGGAGAAACTAGCACAGATACGCAGTATTTT. This encodes CASSQERGGETSTDTQYF.

V and J are TRBV2 and TRBJ1-3; D remains unclear. The V gene lost 4 bases and the J gene lost 8 bases, with 9 bases spanning the gap. This CDR3 spans 12 amino acids. Germline V gene lookup returns CDR1 SNHLY and CDR2 FYNNEI. Here the CDR3 reads CASSGTRDTIYF. CDR3 DNA: TGTGCCAGCAGTGGTACGAGGGACACCATATATTTT.

This chain connects TRBV6-5 to TRBJ1-1; perhaps TRBD1 as D (6 bases). Germline assignment: CDR1 MNHEY and CDR2 SVGAGI. Trimming stripped 2 bases from V and 5 bases from J, with 12 bases between. The CDR3 covers 14 residues. The CDR3 here is CASSYTGSGTEAFF. CDR3 DNA sequence: TGTGCCAGCAGTTACACAGGGTCGGGGACTGAAGCTTTCTTT.

This rearrangement joins TRBV4-2 to TRBJ1-5; 7 bases fit TRBD1. Germline V CDR1 and CDR2: LGHNA, YNFKEQ. V shed 0 bases and J 0 bases; nucleotides not matched to a gene: 14. This CDR3 is built from 20 residues. CDR3 region: CASSQDRNRGRMYSNQPQHF. In DNA form, the CDR3 reads TGTGCCAGCAGCCAAGATCGGAACAGGGGCCGGATGTATAGCAATCAGCCCCAGCATTTT.

A single count supports this clone. This chain links TRBV29-1 with TRBJ1-2; D gene ambiguous. In germline, CDR1 is SQVTM, CDR2 ANQGSEA. V shed 4 bases and J shed 5 bases, with 17 bases lying between them. The CDR3 spans 14 residues. As DNA, the CDR3 is TGCAGCGTTGCGCCGCCCTCGGGAAGTTATGGCTACACCTTC. It is translated as CSVAPPSGSYGYTF.

The chain employs TRBV4-3 and TRBJ2-2; tentative D call: TRBD2 (5 bases). V lost 3 bases to trimming and J lost 5 bases, with 13 bases between them. The germline V gene encodes CDR1 LGHNA and CDR2 YSLEER. The CDR3 has 15 residues. The CDR3 DNA reads as TGCGCCAGCAGCCAGGGCGGGCGAAGTACCGGGGAGCTGTTTTTT. As protein: CASSQGGRSTGELFF.

The chain employs TRBV7-8 and TRBJ2-2; weak D call: TRBD2 (6 bases). V was shortened by 5 bases and J by 7 bases, with 17 bases between the two germline ends. The CDR3 contains 15 residues. From germline, CDR1 is SGHVS and CDR2 FQNEAQ. CDR3 loop: CASSLRIGGIGELFF. For the CDR3, the DNA is TGTGCCAGCAGCCTAAGGATCGGGGGTATCGGGGAGCTGTTTTTT.

This chain joins TRBV6-5 and TRBJ1-2, with D perhaps TRBD1 (6 bases). The V gene lost 0 bases and the J gene lost 8 bases, with 19 bases spanning the gap. This CDR3 has 16 residues. Germline V gene lookup returns CDR1 MNHEY and CDR2 SVGAGI. CDR3 DNA sequence: TGTGCCAGCAGTTACTCTCCGACCGGGACACCAAGAGGCTACACCTTC. Encoded protein: CASSYSPTGTPRGYTF.